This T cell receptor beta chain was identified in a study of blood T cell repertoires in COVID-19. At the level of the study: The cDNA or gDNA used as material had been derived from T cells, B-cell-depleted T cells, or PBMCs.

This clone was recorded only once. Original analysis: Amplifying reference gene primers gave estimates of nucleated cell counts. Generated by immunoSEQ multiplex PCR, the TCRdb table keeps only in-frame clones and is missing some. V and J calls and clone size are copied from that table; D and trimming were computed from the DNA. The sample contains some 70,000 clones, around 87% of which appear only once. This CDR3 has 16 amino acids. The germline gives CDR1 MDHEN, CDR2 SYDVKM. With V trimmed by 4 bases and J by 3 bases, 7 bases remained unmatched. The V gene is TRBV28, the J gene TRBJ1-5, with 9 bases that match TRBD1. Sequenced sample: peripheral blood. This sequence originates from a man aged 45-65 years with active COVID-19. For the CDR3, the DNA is TGTGCCAGCAGTTCCGGGACAGGGAACCTCAATCAGCCCCAGCATTTT. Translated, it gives CASSSGTGNLNQPQHF. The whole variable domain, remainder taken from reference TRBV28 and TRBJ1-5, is DVKVTQSSRYLVKRTGEKVFLECVQDMDHENMFWYRQDPGLGLRLIYFSYDVKMKEKGDIPEGYSVSREKKERFSLILESASTNQTSMYLCASSSGTGNLNQPQHFGDGTRLSIL.